The sequence of this TCR beta chain was determined in a study of T cell repertoires in cytomegalovirus infection. About the study: Use of recently identified HLA-C-restricted and well-studied HLA-B-restricted CMV epitopes was part of the study. It was the public TCR beta signatures that indicated both CMV infection and matching HLA type.

Germline CDR1 SEHNR, CDR2 FQNEAQ (reference sequence). The CDR3 runs to 19 residues. The junction had 16 bases not matched to a gene; V was cut back by 10 bases and J by 0 bases. Study outcomes and limitations: HLA-C-restricted TCR beta clonotypes specific for CMV led the ex vivo response. Cumulative frequency (of public TCR beta family members) identified carriers of CMV plus the relevant HLA.

TCRdb independently ran MiXCR on the reads; one entry per CDR3 protein. The profile shows about 920,000 distinct CDR3 sequences, around 32% of them singletons. This clonotype has just a few counts. Antigen specificity is unknown. This TCR was sampled from a human donor in good health (CMV status not recorded). Some clones in this sample may be carry-over from other donors' samples. The sequencing used cultured CD8+ T cells from PBMCs, collected from culture after CMV antigen stimulation. This chain joins TRBV7-9 and TRBJ2-2, with 11 nucleotides matching TRBD1. CDR3 region: CAITAHPGQGGANTGELFF. CDR3 sequence (DNA): TGTGCCATCACAGCCCACCCGGGACAGGGGGGCGCGAACACCGGGGAGCTGTTTTTT.